This TCR beta chain was found in a study of cytotoxic CD8 clonotypes in ibrutinib-treated CLL (dated by TCRdb to 2020 to 2022). About the full investigation: In this cohort, some 16 patients were treatment-naive and under 13 were relapsed/refractory, while 17 to 18 had unmutated IGHV. On average, each sample yielded some 250,000 productive templates and roughly 95,000 productive rearrangements. Samples at response were collected after a median of about 11 months of treatment, with a range of about 6 to 40 months. Cryopreserved peripheral blood mononuclear cells were obtained before treatment, at response, and at either sustained remission or disease progression. Every sample from remission and from progressive disease was obtained while the patients were still on ibrutinib. Longitudinal samples were available for about 30% of the 86 trial participants. Responses were partial in around 25 patients and complete in 2; after median approximately 69 months follow-up, around 14 stayed in remission and about twelve progressed.

Taken with the paper, the label for time point translates to: approximately eleven months on ibrutinib. For TCR beta library preparation, roughly 2 micrograms of genomic DNA were extracted from the cryopreserved PBMCs. Longitudinal blood samples from CLL patients on ibrutinib monotherapy underwent high-throughput TCR beta sequencing. Patients were enrolled in a phase 2 open-label single-center ibrutinib monotherapy trial. A MiSeq instrument was used for deep resolution sequencing, which targeted depths ranging from 1 in 1 million up to 1 in 200,000 T cells, with coverage averaging 10x for each clonotype. The immunoSEQ hsTCRB Kit was used to generate TCR beta libraries. The original pipeline was this. ImmunoSEQ Data Assistant and ImmunoSEQ Analyzer were used for data analysis, and V, D and J genes were assigned according to IMGT definitions. Clonality was computed as one minus normalized Shannon entropy of productive rearrangement frequencies, ranging from 0 to 1. Only overrepresented clonotypes making up at least 0.05% of each patient's repertoire were included in the public clonotype analysis. Approximately 12 age-matched healthy donor repertoires from immuneACCESS were used as controls for clonality. Sourced from immuneACCESS, this table was stored by TCRdb with only in-frame sequences that have V and J called. A share of the clones is absent; for the studies checked, an unresolved V gene accounts for under half, and the remainder has no known explanation. D and trimming come from the DNA, and the V and J calls and clone size come from that table. The sample data list about 140,000 clones, and around 93% of these were observed just once. Together, the top ten hold approximately 10% of the sample.

As to this clone: Its antigen remains unidentified. No much larger clone is present one base from it, and per-base qualities are unavailable.

Findings and caveats that apply to the study as a whole: At ibrutinib response clonality went up, during sustained remission it held steady, and at progression it dropped back toward baseline. Sampling times were not matched between patients in sustained remission and patients whose disease was progressing, and lymph node repertoires were not examined. Baseline clonality exceeded that of age-matched healthy donors and correlated strongly with circulating CD8+ T-cell counts. Public clonotypes were rare and either shrank or stayed stable during treatment, and the rise in clonality at ibrutinib response reflected expansion of private clonotypes.

The CDR3 contains 13 residues, cysteine and phenylalanine counted. Left in the record is the CDR3 DNA by itself, 39 bases read in frame from the first base. V sheds 1 base and J sheds 5 bases, leaving 6 bases between their ends. CDR1 SGHAT and CDR2 FQDESV were looked up in the germline V gene (reference sequence). Here the chain combines TRBV11-1 and TRBJ1-5; TRBD1 is a possible D gene, resting on 5 matching bases. The receptor was isolated from a human donor with chronic lymphocytic leukemia. Sequenced here: PBMCs, sampled after 12 months of ibrutinib treatment. The DNA sequence is given as TGTGCCAGCAGCTTAGGGGGGGATCAGCCCCAGCATTTT. Its protein is CASSLGGDQPQHF.